This T cell receptor beta chain derives from a study of shared clonotypes between healthy human individuals. Study-wide findings and caveats: Only a few donors were included, so the genetic and exposure-history diversity represented was limited.

Turning to this clone: As yet, its antigen is unknown.

At deep level, the assay was performed. It was across several immunoSEQ plates that each subset's genomic DNA was evenly split. Produced via immunoSEQ multiplex PCR; TCRdb's table is partial and in-frame only. The sample carries about 670,000 clones, about two thirds recorded once. This sequence originates from a woman younger than 45 in good health. Sequenced material: memory CD4+ T cells sorted from blood. The sample's subset: CD45RA-negative fraction.

CDR3 region: CATARDSRTNEKLFF. CDR3 sequence (DNA): TGTGCCACCGCTCGGGACAGTCGAACTAATGAAAAACTGTTTTTT. J is TRBJ1-4 and V is TRBV2; 7 nucleotides line up with TRBD1. The CDR3 has 15 residues. Unmatched junction bases numbered 9, after V lost 10 bases and J lost 1 base. CDR1 is SNHLY, CDR2 FYNNEI, per germline.